The entry that follows covers one T cell receptor (beta chain) sequence. This sample was taken from a study of brain T cells in children with intractable seizures. Only cases whose brain tissue showed the highest T cell transcript signatures were sequenced. This CDR3 is 15 amino acids long. The J segment lost 2 bases and the V segment lost 3 bases, leaving 7 bases of the junction unmatched. Germline V gene data show CDR1 as GTSNPN and CDR2 as SVGIG (reference sequence). The repertoire was sequenced with immunoSEQ multiplex PCR; TCRdb's copy has only in-frame clones and lacks some. Here the sample spans roughly 80,000 clones, roughly 89% being singletons.

This chain joins TRBV30 and TRBJ1-5, with 7 bases lining up with TRBD1. Sequencing used peripheral blood, obtained at surgery. This TCR was recovered from a girl aged 2 to 9 with Rasmussen encephalitis and intractable seizures. CDR3 sequence (DNA): TGTGCCTGGAGCCGCTCGACAGGGCGCAATCAGCCCCAGCATTTT. Amino acid sequence: CAWSRSTGRNQPQHF.